This paragraph covers one TCR beta chain sequence. Its antigen is undetermined. In the PCR, 60 Vbeta and 13 Jbeta primers were used. Measured with immunoSEQ multiplex PCR; TCRdb has only the in-frame clones, and not every one. The table records approximately 180,000 clones, 81% of them present only once. The source of the sample is a study of cytomegalovirus exposure and HLA in healthy donors. Germline values: CDR1 SGHTA, CDR2 FQGNSA. Unmatched junction bases numbered 4, after V lost 1 base and J lost 5 bases. The CDR3 is made up of 15 amino acids. Study-wide points: According to a later analysis, donors in an Asian-associated ancestry cluster reportedly had fewer N-insertions than the 666-donor mean. HLA restriction was apparent for most CMV-associated TCR beta chains in a later analysis.

The chain combines TRBV7-2 with TRBJ2-1; TRBD2 aligns across 8 bases. What was sequenced was PBMCs. This receptor was taken from a woman aged 25-40 years in good health and CMV-seronegative. The CDR3 loop is CASSLGSGRNNEQFF. CDR3 bases: TGTGCCAGCAGCTTAGGGAGCGGGAGAAACAATGAGCAGTTCTTC. Looking up the rest from reference TRBV7-2 and TRBJ2-1 gives the full variable domain: GAGVSQSPSNKVTEKGKDVELRCDPISGHTALYWYRQSLGQGLEFLIYFQGNSAPDKSGLPSDRFSAERTGGSVSTLTIQRTQQEDSAVYLCASSLGSGRNNEQFFGPGTRLTVL.